A single sample is the source of the 2 T cell receptor beta chains below, sequenced in a study of shared clonotypes between healthy human individuals. Libraries were prepared by immunoSEQ multiplex PCR; TCRdb keeps only in-frame clonotypes and omits some of them. The sample consists of some 900,000 clones, around three quarters of them appearing once. Sequenced sample: memory CD4+ T cells sorted from blood. The subset here: CD45RA-negative fraction. The receptors here all came from a man between 18 and 29 years old in good health.

Remarks on this clone: Within the sample, other DNA sequences also encode this same CDR3. CDR3 in amino acids: CSVGQGTYEQYF. CDR3 DNA sequence: TGCAGCGTGGGACAGGGCACCTACGAGCAGTACTTC. The chain couples TRBV29-1 to TRBJ2-7; 9 bases agree with TRBD1. Germline V gene sequence: CDR1 SQVTM, CDR2 ANQGSEA. This CDR3 has 12 amino acids. The trim removed 6 bases at V and 2 bases at J, leaving 2 bases unmatched.

This chain joins TRBV4-3 and TRBJ2-3, with 11 nucleotides matching TRBD2. V shed 1 base, J shed 4 bases, and the junction held 10 bases outside the gene matches. The CDR3 is made up of 18 amino acids. Germline CDR1 reads LGHNA; CDR2 reads YSLEER. The CDR3 sequence is CASSQALAGEMGSDTQYF. CDR3 in DNA: TGCGCCAGCAGCCAAGCACTAGCGGGAGAGATGGGATCAGATACGCAGTATTTT.